The 19 T cell receptor beta chains reported below all come from one sample, sequenced in a study of blood T cell repertoires in COVID-19. Assay: immunoSEQ multiplex PCR; the TCRdb copy retains only in-frame clones and omits some. The sample records around 380,000 clones, 81% being singletons. Sequenced: peripheral blood. These receptors were obtained from a human donor with acute or convalescent COVID-19. The donor label of this sample is uncertain.

This sequence joins TRBV11-2 and TRBJ2-7; TRBD2 matches 8 bases. Germline values: CDR1 SGHAT, CDR2 FQNNGV. The CDR3 extends over 15 amino acids. J gave up 3 bases and V 0 bases, and 4 bases lay outside the gene matches. CDR3 DNA: TGTGCCAGCAGCTTAGATCGGGGGGGTAACTACGAGCAGTACTTC. This translates into CASSLDRGGNYEQYF.

The chain has TRBV27 and TRBJ1-2; D might be TRBD1 (5 bases). Trimming left V 8 bases short and J 3 bases short, with 22 bases between. Germline V gene data show CDR1 as MNHEY and CDR2 as SMNVEV (reference sequence). CDR3 size: 16 residues. Written as DNA, the CDR3 is TGTGCCAGCGGGCCAACGTTGCAGGGCGGGGACTATGGCTACACCTTC. Residues: CASGPTLQGGDYGYTF.

The chain has TRBV7-8 and TRBJ2-7; 7 bases agree with TRBD1. From germline, CDR1 is SGHVS and CDR2 FQNEAQ. The V gene end was trimmed by 5 bases and the J gene end by 5 bases; junction bases not matched to a gene: 12. The CDR3 spans 15 residues. DNA of the CDR3: TGTGCCAGCAGCCGGAAAGAGACAGGGAGCCACGAGCAGTACTTC. Residues: CASSRKETGSHEQYF.

The chain has TRBV4-2 and TRBJ2-3; 8 bases agree with TRBD2. Germline V gene lookup returns CDR1 LGHNA and CDR2 YNFKEQ. CDR3 size: 15 residues. Trimming took 0 bases from V and 5 from J; bases not matched to a gene: 4. CDR3 amino acids: CASSQDRGGLDTQYF. The CDR3 DNA follows: TGTGCCAGCAGCCAAGACCGGGGGGGCCTAGATACGCAGTATTTT.

This clone was counted a few times. V is TRBV5-1 and J is TRBJ1-2; D is perhaps TRBD1 (5 bases). CDR3 length equals 13 residues. CDR1 and CDR2 (germline): SGHRS, YFSETQ. V shed 0 bases and J shed 8 bases, with 11 bases lying between them. CDR3 in DNA: TGCGCCAGCAGCTTGGAAGGGGAAAGAGGCTACACCTTC. Translation: CASSLEGERGYTF.

The V and J genes are TRBV18 and TRBJ1-2; 7 bases map to TRBD1. Germline trimming cut 6 bases from V and 6 bases from J; bases unmatched to any gene: 7. There are 13 residues in the CDR3. Germline CDR1 reads KGHSH; CDR2 reads LQKENI. CDR3 sequence (DNA): TGTGCCAGCTCGCCCGGGACAGTCCATGGCTACACCTTC. Translation gives CASSPGTVHGYTF.

In the case of this clone: A read error may produce the germline difference seen at one junction end. The chain couples TRBV29-1 to TRBJ1-4, with TRBD1 as a possible D gene (5 bases). CDR3 length equals 14 residues. Germline V gene data show CDR1 as SQVTM and CDR2 as ANQGSEA. The CDR3 coding sequence is TGCAGCGTTAAAGAAAACAGGAATAATGAAAAACTGTTTTTT. Protein product: CSVKENRNNEKLFF.

The chain has TRBV12-3 or TRBV12-4 and TRBJ2-5, with no clear D. Trimming took 3 bases from V and 8 from J, leaving 13 bases between them. CDR3 length equals 13 residues. The CDR3 DNA sequence: TGTGCCAGCAGTTTGAGAACCCCAAGTACCCAGTACTTC. This gives the protein CASSLRTPSTQYF.

V is TRBV3-1 (or the pseudogene TRBV3-2) and J is TRBJ1-2, with D perhaps TRBD1 (5 bases). The CDR3 runs 15 residues. Trimming removed 4 bases from V and 6 bases from J, with 18 bases in between. Germline V lookup: CDR1 LGHDT, CDR2 YNNKEL (reference sequence). This CDR3 is CASSPHTGETNGYTF. CDR3 sequence (DNA): TGTGCCAGCAGCCCTCACACGGGGGAGACTAATGGCTACACCTTC.

The chain joins TRBV7-9 to TRBJ1-1; D is possibly TRBD1 (5 bases). The CDR3 length is 12 residues. The germline V and J ends were trimmed by 3 bases and 4 bases, with 6 bases remaining between them. The germline V gene has CDR1 SEHNR and CDR2 FQNEAQ (reference sequence). In DNA, the CDR3 is TGTGCCAGCAGCTTGACAGTCACTGAAGCTTTCTTT. Translation gives CASSLTVTEAFF.

V and J are TRBV6-5 and TRBJ1-1; TRBD1 aligns across 8 bases. The CDR3 has 15 amino acids. V dropped 6 bases and J dropped 4; count of bases not matched to a gene: 10. CDR1 and CDR2 (germline): MNHEY, SVGAGI. As DNA, the CDR3 is TGTGCCAGCAGCTCATACACCGGACAGGGCACTGAAGCTTTCTTT. This gives the protein CASSSYTGQGTEAFF.

This clone appeared a few times. This chain uses TRBV6-2 or TRBV6-3 with TRBJ1-6; D is possibly TRBD1 (5 bases). V was cut by 4 bases and J by 4 bases, with 17 bases left in between. CDR3 length: 17 amino acids. Germline CDR1 and CDR2: MNHEY and SVGEGT. The CDR3 loop reads CASSLSAGLGYNSPLHF. In DNA, the CDR3 is TGTGCCAGCAGTTTATCGGCAGGGCTGGGGTATAATTCACCCCTCCACTTT.

This clone was counted once. The J gene is TRBJ1-1, the V gene TRBV19; the D gene is possibly TRBD1 (5 bases). Per the germline V gene, CDR1 is LNHDA and CDR2 is SQIVND (reference sequence). Trimming removed 6 bases at V and 4 bases at J, with 12 bases between. This CDR3 has 13 amino acids. The CDR3 nucleotides are TGTGCCAGTAGCCCCCCGGGGGTCACTGAAGCTTTCTTT. Amino acids: CASSPPGVTEAFF.

This sequence joins TRBV6-5 and TRBJ1-3; a possible D gene is TRBD1 (5 bases). The V gene lost 8 bases and the J gene lost 4 bases, with 15 bases spanning the gap. The CDR3 runs 14 residues. Germline CDR1 is MNHEY and CDR2 is SVGAGI. The CDR3 is CASSQQAHGNTIYF. CDR3 nucleotides: TGTGCCAGCTCCCAACAGGCCCACGGAAACACCATATATTTT.

CDR3 region: CASSLGPRVVQPQHF. The CDR3 DNA sequence: TGTGCCAGCAGCTTGGGTCCCAGGGTTGTCCAGCCCCAGCATTTT. V and J are TRBV5-5 and TRBJ1-5, with TRBD1 as a possible D gene (5 bases). Looked up from germline, CDR1 is SGHKS and CDR2 is YYEKEE (reference sequence). The CDR3 has 15 residues. Between the trimmed V and J ends, which lost 0 bases and 7 bases, there was a span of 14 bases. Looking up the rest from reference TRBV5-5 and TRBJ1-5 gives the full variable domain: DAGVTQSPTHLIKTRGQQVTLRCSPISGHKSVSWYQQVLGQGPQFIFQYYEKEERGRGNFPDRFSARQFPNYSSELNVNALLLGDSALYLCASSLGPRVVQPQHFGDGTRLSIL.

The V gene is TRBV9, the J gene TRBJ2-7; the D gene is possibly TRBD2 (6 bases). Germline V gene lookup returns CDR1 SGDLS and CDR2 YYNGEE. This CDR3 has 15 residues. Trimming cost V 3 bases and J 3 bases, with 16 bases left between them. The chain's CDR3 is CASSEGGGMFYEQYF. CDR3 in DNA: TGTGCCAGCAGCGAGGGTGGAGGGATGTTCTACGAGCAGTACTTC.

The chain links TRBV29-1 to TRBJ1-1; a weak D match, TRBD1 (6 bases). The CDR3 has 13 amino acids. The germline gives CDR1 SQVTM, CDR2 ANQGSEA. Trimming stripped 4 bases from V and 0 bases from J, with 9 bases between. The CDR3 spells CSVADSMNTEAFF. The CDR3 DNA reads as TGCAGCGTTGCGGACAGTATGAACACTGAAGCTTTCTTT.

The V call is TRBV30, the J call TRBJ1-5, with 8 bases lining up with TRBD1. V lost 2 bases and J lost 5; bases outside the gene matches: 8. The CDR3 spans 15 residues. Per the germline V gene, CDR1 is GTSNPN and CDR2 is SVGIG (reference sequence). CDR3 sequence reads: CAWSLRGTGYQPQHF. In DNA, the CDR3 is TGTGCCTGGAGTCTCCGCGGGACAGGTTATCAGCCCCAGCATTTT.

V is TRBV9 and J is TRBJ2-5; D may be TRBD2 (6 bases). CDR1 SGDLS and CDR2 YYNGEE come from the germline V gene. The CDR3 sequence is 15 residues long. V gave up 4 bases and J gave up 4 bases, with 17 bases separating them. DNA for the CDR3: TGTGCCAGCAGCTTACTAGCTGCGGCGTCAGAGACCCAGTACTTC. Protein product: CASSLLAAASETQYF.